The clone carrying this TCR beta chain was seen repeatedly, ten times or more. Its antigen is still unknown. Unique molecular identifiers (one per individual cDNA molecule) were attached. A single record per CDR3 protein comes from TCRdb applying MiXCR to the 5' RACE reads. The sample holds tens of thousands of distinct CDR3 sequences, around 5.4% seen once. This sample is drawn from a study of early T cells in non-severe SARS-CoV-2 infection. Overall study results and limits: Reliance on VDJdb matching favored anti-spike CD8 responses; private and CD4 specificities were missed.

The CDR3 totals 15 residues. Between the trimmed V and J ends, which lost 0 bases and 0 bases, there was a span of 5 bases. The germline V gene has CDR1 LGHNA and CDR2 YSLEER. The sample comprised whole blood. The clonotype was recovered from an adult who was a healthcare worker with PCR-confirmed SARS-CoV-2 infection or an uninfected control (not recorded which). The gene calls are TRBV4-3 and TRBJ1-4; D is undetermined. The CDR3 region is CASSQDGATNEKLFF. Here the CDR3 DNA reads TGCGCCAGCAGCCAAGACGGGGCAACTAATGAAAAACTGTTTTTT.